This T cell receptor beta chain emerged from a study of control samples from healthy donors and cancer patients. Only in-frame clones appear in the TCRdb table, and some are missing; sequencing was by immunoSEQ multiplex PCR. The sample includes about 86,000 clones, more than 85% seen only once; the top ten take over 1.3%. The CDR3 runs to 16 residues. V lost 1 base and J 7 bases, leaving 20 bases between the germline ends. The V gene's germline CDR1 is MNHNS and CDR2 SASEGT. The rearrangement links TRBV6-1 to TRBJ2-7, with D perhaps assigned TRBD1 or TRBD2 (5 bases each). The source material was blood. The TCR comes from a woman aged 25 to 39 in good health. DNA for the CDR3: TGTGCCAGCAGTGAAGTCCGTGGGGGTGGTTCGGGTGAGCAGTACTTC. Its translation: CASSEVRGGGSGEQYF.